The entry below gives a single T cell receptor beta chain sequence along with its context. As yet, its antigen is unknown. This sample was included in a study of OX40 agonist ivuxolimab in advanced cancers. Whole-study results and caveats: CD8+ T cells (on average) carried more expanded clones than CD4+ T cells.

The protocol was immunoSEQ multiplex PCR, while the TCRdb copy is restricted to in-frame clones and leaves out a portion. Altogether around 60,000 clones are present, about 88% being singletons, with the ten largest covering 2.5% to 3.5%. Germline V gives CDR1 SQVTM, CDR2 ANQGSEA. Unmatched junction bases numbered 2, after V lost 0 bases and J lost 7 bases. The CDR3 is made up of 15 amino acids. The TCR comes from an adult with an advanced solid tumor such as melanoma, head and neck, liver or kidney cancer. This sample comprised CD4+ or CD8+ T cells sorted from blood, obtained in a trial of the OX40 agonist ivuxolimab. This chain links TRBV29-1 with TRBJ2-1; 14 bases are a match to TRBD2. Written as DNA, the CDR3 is TGCAGCGTTGAAGAAGGGACTAGCGGGAGAAATGAGCAGTTCTTC. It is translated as CSVEEGTSGRNEQFF.